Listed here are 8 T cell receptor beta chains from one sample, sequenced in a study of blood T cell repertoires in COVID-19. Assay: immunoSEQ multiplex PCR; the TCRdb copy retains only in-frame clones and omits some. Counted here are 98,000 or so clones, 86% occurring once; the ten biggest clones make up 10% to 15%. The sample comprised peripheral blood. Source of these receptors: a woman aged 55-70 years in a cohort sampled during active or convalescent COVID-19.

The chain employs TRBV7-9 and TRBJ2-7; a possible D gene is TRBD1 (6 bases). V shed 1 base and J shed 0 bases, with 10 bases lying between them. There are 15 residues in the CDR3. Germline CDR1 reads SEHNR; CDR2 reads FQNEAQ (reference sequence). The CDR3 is CASSLGRTASYEQYF. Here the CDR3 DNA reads TGTGCCAGCAGCTTAGGTAGGACAGCCTCCTACGAGCAGTACTTC.

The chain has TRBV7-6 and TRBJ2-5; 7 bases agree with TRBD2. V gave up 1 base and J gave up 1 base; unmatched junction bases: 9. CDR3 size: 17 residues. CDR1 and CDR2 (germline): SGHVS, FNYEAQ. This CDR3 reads CASSLGLGGSGQETQYF. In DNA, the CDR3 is TGTGCCAGCAGCTTAGGGCTGGGGGGGTCGGGCCAAGAGACCCAGTACTTC. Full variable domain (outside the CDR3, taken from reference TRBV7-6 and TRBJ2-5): GAGVSQSPRYKVTKRGQDVALRCDPISGHVSLYWYRQALGQGPEFLTYFNYEAQQDKSGLPNDRFSAERPEGSISTLTIQRTEQRDSAMYRCASSLGLGGSGQETQYFGPGTRLLVL.

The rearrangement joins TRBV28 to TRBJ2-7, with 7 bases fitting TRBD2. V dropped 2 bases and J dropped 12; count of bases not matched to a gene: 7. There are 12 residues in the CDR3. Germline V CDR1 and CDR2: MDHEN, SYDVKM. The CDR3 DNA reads TGTGCCAGCAGTTTAAGGGAGGGTGTTGCGTACTTC. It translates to CASSLREGVAYF. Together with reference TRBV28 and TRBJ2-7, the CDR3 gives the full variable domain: DVKVTQSSRYLVKRTGEKVFLECVQDMDHENMFWYRQDPGLGLRLIYFSYDVKMKEKGDIPEGYSVSREKKERFSLILESASTNQTSMYLCASSLREGVAYFGPGTRLTVT.

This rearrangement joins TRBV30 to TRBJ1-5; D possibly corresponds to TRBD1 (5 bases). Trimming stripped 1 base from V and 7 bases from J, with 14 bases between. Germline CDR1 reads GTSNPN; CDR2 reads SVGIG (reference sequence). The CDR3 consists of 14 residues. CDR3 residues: CAWSATAPGQPQHF. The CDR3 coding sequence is TGTGCCTGGAGTGCGACAGCTCCGGGCCAGCCCCAGCATTTT.

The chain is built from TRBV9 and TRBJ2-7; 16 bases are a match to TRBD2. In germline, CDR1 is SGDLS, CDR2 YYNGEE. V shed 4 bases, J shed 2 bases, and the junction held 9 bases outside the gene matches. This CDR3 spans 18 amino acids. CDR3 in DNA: TGTGCCAGCAGCCTAGGGACAGGGACTAGCGGGAGGGCCTACGAGCAGTACTTC. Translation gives CASSLGTGTSGRAYEQYF.

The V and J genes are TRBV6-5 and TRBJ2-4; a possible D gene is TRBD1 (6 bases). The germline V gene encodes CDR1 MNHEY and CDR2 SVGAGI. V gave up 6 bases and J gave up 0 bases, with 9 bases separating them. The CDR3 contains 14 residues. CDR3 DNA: TGTGCCAGCAGCAAGGACAGAGCCAAAAACATTCAGTACTTC. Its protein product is CASSKDRAKNIQYF.

The CDR3 region is CASSEDINSGNTIYF. The CDR3 DNA follows: TGCGCCAGCAGCGAGGACATCAACTCTGGAAACACCATATATTTT. The chain joins TRBV5-1 to TRBJ1-3, with D perhaps TRBD1 (5 bases). CDR3 size: 15 residues. From germline, CDR1 is SGHRS and CDR2 YFSETQ. V was trimmed by 4 bases and J by 0 bases, leaving 11 bases between them.

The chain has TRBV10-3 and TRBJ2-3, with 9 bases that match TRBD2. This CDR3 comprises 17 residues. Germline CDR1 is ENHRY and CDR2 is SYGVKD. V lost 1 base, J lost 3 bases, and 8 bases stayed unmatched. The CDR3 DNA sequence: TGTGCCATCAGTGAGTTTGGGATAGCGGGGGAAACAGATACGCAGTATTTT. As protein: CAISEFGIAGETDTQYF.